The clone carrying this T cell receptor (beta chain) has only one observation. The sample originates from a study of T cell responses to AZD1222 COVID-19 vaccine. The table came from immunoSEQ multiplex PCR; TCRdb's copy has only in-frame clones and leaves some out. Among 95,000 to 110,000 clones listed, 88% were seen once. The CDR3 is 14 amino acids. V was trimmed by 1 base and J by 0 bases, leaving 5 bases between them. Per the germline V gene, CDR1 is SGHDT and CDR2 is YYEEEE. The clonotype was recovered from an adult in good health. The chain recombines TRBV5-6 with TRBJ1-5; no clear D gene. This specimen consisted of peripheral blood, obtained on day 0 of AZD1222 vaccination. CDR3 in DNA: TGTGCCAGCAGCTTGATCAGTAGCAATCAGCCCCAGCATTTT. Its translation: CASSLISSNQPQHF.